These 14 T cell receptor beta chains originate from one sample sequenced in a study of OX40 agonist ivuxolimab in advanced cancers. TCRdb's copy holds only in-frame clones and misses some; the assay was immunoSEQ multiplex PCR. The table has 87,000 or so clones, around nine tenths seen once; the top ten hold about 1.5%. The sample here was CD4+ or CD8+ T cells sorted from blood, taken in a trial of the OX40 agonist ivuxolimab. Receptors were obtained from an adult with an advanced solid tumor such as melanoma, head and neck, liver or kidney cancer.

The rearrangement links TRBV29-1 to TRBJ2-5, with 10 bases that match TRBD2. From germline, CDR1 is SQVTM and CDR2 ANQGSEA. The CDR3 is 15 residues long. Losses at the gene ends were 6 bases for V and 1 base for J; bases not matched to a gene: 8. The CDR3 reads CSVKLAGTFQETQYF. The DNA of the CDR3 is TGCAGCGTGAAACTAGCGGGAACCTTCCAAGAGACCCAGTACTTC.

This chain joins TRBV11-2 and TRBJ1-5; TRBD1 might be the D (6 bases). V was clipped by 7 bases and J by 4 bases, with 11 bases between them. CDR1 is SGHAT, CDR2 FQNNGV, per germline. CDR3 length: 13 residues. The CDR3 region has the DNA TGTGCCAGCACCGGGGGCCCGAATCAGCCCCAGCATTTT. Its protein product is CASTGGPNQPQHF.

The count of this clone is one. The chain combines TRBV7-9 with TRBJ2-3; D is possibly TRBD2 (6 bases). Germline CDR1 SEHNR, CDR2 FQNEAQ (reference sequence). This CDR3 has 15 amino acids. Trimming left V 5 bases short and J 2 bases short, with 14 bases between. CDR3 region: CASSQSGQNTDTQYF. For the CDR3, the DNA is TGTGCCAGCAGCCAAAGCGGGCAAAACACAGATACGCAGTATTTT. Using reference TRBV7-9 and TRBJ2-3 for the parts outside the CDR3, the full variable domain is DTGVSQNPRHKITKRGQNVTFRCDPISEHNRLYWYRQTLGQGPEFLTYFQNEAQLEKSRLLSDRFSAERPKGSFSTLEIQRTEQGDSAMYLCASSQSGQNTDTQYFGPGTRLTVL.

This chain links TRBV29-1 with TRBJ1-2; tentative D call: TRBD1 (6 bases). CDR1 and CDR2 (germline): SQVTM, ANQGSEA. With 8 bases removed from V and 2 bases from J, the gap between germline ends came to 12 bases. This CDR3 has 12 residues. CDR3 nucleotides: TGCAGCATCGGACAGACCAACTATGGCTACACCTTC. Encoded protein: CSIGQTNYGYTF.

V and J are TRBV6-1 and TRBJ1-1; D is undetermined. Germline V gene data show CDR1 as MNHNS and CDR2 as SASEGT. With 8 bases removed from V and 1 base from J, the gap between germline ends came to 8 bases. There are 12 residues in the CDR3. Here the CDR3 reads CASRTTNTEAFF. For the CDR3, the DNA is TGTGCCAGCCGAACAACGAACACTGAAGCTTTCTTT.

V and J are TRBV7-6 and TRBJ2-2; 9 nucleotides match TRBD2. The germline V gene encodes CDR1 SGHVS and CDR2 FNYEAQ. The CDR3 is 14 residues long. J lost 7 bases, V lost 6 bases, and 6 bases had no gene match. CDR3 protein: CASRSGGGVGELFF. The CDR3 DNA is TGTGCCAGCAGATCTGGCGGGGGGGTCGGGGAGCTGTTTTTT. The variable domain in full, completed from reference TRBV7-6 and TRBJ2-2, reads GAGVSQSPRYKVTKRGQDVALRCDPISGHVSLYWYRQALGQGPEFLTYFNYEAQQDKSGLPNDRFSAERPEGSISTLTIQRTEQRDSAMYRCASRSGGGVGELFFGEGSRLTVL.

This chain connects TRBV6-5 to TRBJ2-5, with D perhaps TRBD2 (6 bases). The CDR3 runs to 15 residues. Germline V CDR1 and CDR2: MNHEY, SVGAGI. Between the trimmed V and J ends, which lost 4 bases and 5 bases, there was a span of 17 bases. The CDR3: CASSSREQAGETQYF. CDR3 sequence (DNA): TGTGCCAGCAGTTCCCGGGAGCAAGCAGGGGAGACCCAGTACTTC.

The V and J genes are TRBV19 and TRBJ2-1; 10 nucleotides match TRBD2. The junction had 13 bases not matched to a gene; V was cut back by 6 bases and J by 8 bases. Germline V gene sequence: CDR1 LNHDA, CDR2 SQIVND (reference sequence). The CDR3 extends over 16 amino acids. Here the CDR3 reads CASRDIAGGLVYEQFF. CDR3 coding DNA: TGTGCCAGTAGGGATATAGCGGGGGGCTTAGTTTATGAGCAGTTCTTC.

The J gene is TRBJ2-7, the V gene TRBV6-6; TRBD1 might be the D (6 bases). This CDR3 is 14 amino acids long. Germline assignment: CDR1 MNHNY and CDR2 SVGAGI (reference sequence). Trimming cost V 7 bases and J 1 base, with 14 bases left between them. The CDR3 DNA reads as TGTGCCAGCAAGAGCCGGGACATTTCCTACGAGCAGTACTTC. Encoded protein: CASKSRDISYEQYF.

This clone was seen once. CDR3 region: CASSVQAGPYEQYF. CDR3 nucleotide sequence: TGTGCCAGCAGTGTCCAAGCGGGGCCCTACGAGCAGTACTTC. This chain links TRBV2 with TRBJ2-7, with 7 bases lining up with TRBD2. V was pared by 4 bases and J by 2 bases, with 5 bases of the junction left unmatched. The CDR3 spans 14 residues. CDR1 and CDR2 (germline): SNHLY, FYNNEI.

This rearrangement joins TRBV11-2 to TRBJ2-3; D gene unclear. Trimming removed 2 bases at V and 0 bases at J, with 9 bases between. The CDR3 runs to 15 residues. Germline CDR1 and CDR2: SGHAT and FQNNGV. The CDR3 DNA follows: TGTGCCAGCAGCTTAAGGTCTACCAGCACAGATACGCAGTATTTT. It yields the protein CASSLRSTSTDTQYF.

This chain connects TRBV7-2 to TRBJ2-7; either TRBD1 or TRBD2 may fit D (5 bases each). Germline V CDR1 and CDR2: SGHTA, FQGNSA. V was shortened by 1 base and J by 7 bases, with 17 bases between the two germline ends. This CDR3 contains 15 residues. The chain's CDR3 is CASSLGSAGGNEQYF. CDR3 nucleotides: TGTGCCAGCAGCTTAGGTTCCGCTGGGGGAAATGAGCAGTACTTC.

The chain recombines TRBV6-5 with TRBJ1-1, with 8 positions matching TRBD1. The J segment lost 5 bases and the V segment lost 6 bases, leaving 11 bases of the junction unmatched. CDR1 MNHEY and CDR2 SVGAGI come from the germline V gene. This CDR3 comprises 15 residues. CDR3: CASRYEQGAGTEAFF. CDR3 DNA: TGTGCCAGCAGATACGAGCAGGGGGCAGGAACTGAAGCTTTCTTT.

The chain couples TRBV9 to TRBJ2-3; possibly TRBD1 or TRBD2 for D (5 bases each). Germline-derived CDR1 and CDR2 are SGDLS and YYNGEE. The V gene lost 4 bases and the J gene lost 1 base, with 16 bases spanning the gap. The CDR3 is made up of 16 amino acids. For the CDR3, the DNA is TGTGCCAGCAGCCCCGGGACGACATTCGGCACAGATACGCAGTATTTT. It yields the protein CASSPGTTFGTDTQYF.